These 27 T cell receptor beta chains were all obtained from the same sample, sequenced in a study of cytomegalovirus exposure and HLA in healthy donors. With 60 Vbeta and 13 Jbeta primers, the PCR was carried out. Profiled with immunoSEQ multiplex PCR; TCRdb holds only in-frame clones, not every one. The table records 110,000 to 150,000 clones, 75% to 80% of them present only once. The sequenced material came from PBMCs. These receptor sequences come from a woman in her thirties in good health and CMV-seronegative.

The genes are TRBV4-1 and TRBJ2-3; TRBD2 agrees at 9 bases. J gave up 1 base and V 4 bases, and 3 bases lay outside the gene matches. CDR3 length: 15 amino acids. Germline loops: CDR1 MGHRA, CDR2 YSYEKL. CDR3 sequence reads: CASSLRTSGTDTQYF. The CDR3 DNA is TGCGCCAGCAGCCTCCGGACTAGCGGCACAGATACGCAGTATTTT.

V gene TRBV2 combines with J gene TRBJ1-1; TRBD1 matches 11 bases. The CDR3 has 16 amino acids. The V gene end was trimmed by 0 bases and the J gene end by 11 bases; junction bases not matched to a gene: 11. The germline CDR1 and CDR2 sequences are SNHLY and FYNNEI. CDR3 sequence (DNA): TGTGCCAGCAGTGAAGCGCCTGGACAGGGGGCTTCCGGGGCTTTCTTT. Translating it yields CASSEAPGQGASGAFF.

The rearrangement links TRBV6-6 to TRBJ2-2; 9 bases fit TRBD2. J lost 5 bases, V lost 6 bases, and 10 bases had no gene match. The CDR3 has 16 amino acids. The germline gives CDR1 MNHNY, CDR2 SVGAGI (reference sequence). The CDR3 region is CASSFPGLAKTGELFF. DNA of the CDR3: TGTGCCAGCAGCTTCCCGGGACTAGCCAAGACCGGGGAGCTGTTTTTT.

The chain links TRBV5-6 to TRBJ1-1; D not resolved. Deletions cut 0 bases from V and 3 bases from J, with 9 bases between. The CDR3 is 14 residues long. Germline V gives CDR1 SGHDT, CDR2 YYEEEE. The CDR3 DNA follows: TGTGCCAGCAGCTTGGGCGGGCGGGACACTGAAGCTTTCTTT. This encodes CASSLGGRDTEAFF.

This sequence joins TRBV6-5 and TRBJ2-7; perhaps TRBD1 as D (6 bases). Germline-derived CDR1 and CDR2 are MNHEY and SVGAGI. The CDR3 contains 14 residues. V was trimmed by 2 bases and J by 1 base, leaving 9 bases between them. CDR3 nucleotides: TGTGCCAGCAGTTACACGACAGGTTCCTACGAGCAGTACTTC. Its translation: CASSYTTGSYEQYF.

V gene TRBV5-4 combines with J gene TRBJ1-2; perhaps TRBD1 as D (5 bases). The CDR3 loop spans 13 amino acids. Germline V gene data show CDR1 as SGHNT and CDR2 as YYREEE (reference sequence). The chain's CDR3 is CARSGGGPYGYTF. The CDR3 nucleotides read TGTGCACGCTCTGGGGGAGGGCCCTATGGCTACACCTTC.

The chain combines TRBV10-3 with TRBJ2-3; 10 bases agree with TRBD2. The V gene's germline CDR1 is ENHRY and CDR2 SYGVKD. The ends lost 7 bases at V and 3 bases at J; junction bases unmatched: 7. CDR3 length equals 15 residues. DNA for the CDR3: TGTGCCATCAAAATCCGGACTAGCGGTACAGATACGCAGTATTTT. It codes for CAIKIRTSGTDTQYF.

The chain carries TRBV5-4 and TRBJ2-7; 16 bases agree with TRBD2. This CDR3 region has 16 residues. Germline V gene lookup returns CDR1 SGHNT and CDR2 YYREEE (reference sequence). V gave up 4 bases and J gave up 7 bases; unmatched junction bases: 8. The CDR3 nucleotides are TGTGCCAGCAGCCCGGGGACTAGCGGGGGGGCTTGGGAGCAGTACTTC. Translation: CASSPGTSGGAWEQYF.

This clone has only one observation. The chain recombines TRBV29-1 with TRBJ1-1, with no clear D. The length of the CDR3 is 13 residues. The germline CDR1 and CDR2 sequences are SQVTM and ANQGSEA. V was trimmed by 0 bases and J by 0 bases, leaving 5 bases between them. This CDR3 reads CSVEDLLNTEAFF. CDR3 DNA: TGCAGCGTTGAAGATCTTTTGAACACTGAAGCTTTCTTT.

V gene TRBV11-2 combines with J gene TRBJ1-2; possible D gene TRBD1, 6 bases. This CDR3 spans 15 amino acids. Germline loops: CDR1 SGHAT, CDR2 FQNNGV. V was shortened by 5 bases and J by 7 bases, with 20 bases between the two germline ends. The CDR3 reads CASSPQLQGQGGYTF. DNA of the CDR3: TGTGCCAGCAGCCCCCAGCTCCAGGGGCAGGGTGGCTACACCTTC.

This CDR3 reads CASSAPTGTTEAFF. CDR3 nucleotide sequence: TGTGCCAGTAGTGCCCCGACAGGGACCACTGAAGCTTTCTTT. The rearrangement links TRBV19 to TRBJ1-1; the match to TRBD1 covers 7 bases. Germline V CDR1 and CDR2: LNHDA, SQIVND (reference sequence). The V gene end was trimmed by 5 bases and the J gene end by 4 bases; junction bases not matched to a gene: 7. The CDR3 runs 14 residues.

V usage is TRBV19 and J usage is TRBJ2-1; TRBD1 agrees at 11 bases. The CDR3 has 15 amino acids. The germline gives CDR1 LNHDA, CDR2 SQIVND (reference sequence). V gave up 8 bases and J gave up 3 bases; unmatched junction bases: 6. The CDR3 DNA reads as TGTGCCAGTTCGGACAGGGGGCTTAGCTACAATGAGCAGTTCTTC. This codes for CASSDRGLSYNEQFF.

The V and J genes are TRBV4-2 and TRBJ2-1, with 9 bases that match TRBD2. The CDR3 has 17 residues. Germline CDR1 LGHNA, CDR2 YNFKEQ. With V trimmed by 0 bases and J by 12 bases, 15 bases remained unmatched. The CDR3 bases are TGTGCCAGCAGCCAAGAGGGACGGACCAGCGGGGGGATCCTGCAGTTCTTC. Its translation is CASSQEGRTSGGILQFF.

This chain uses TRBV29-1 with TRBJ2-6, with 8 positions matching TRBD1. J was trimmed by 0 bases and V by 5 bases; bases with no gene match: 9. Germline assignment: CDR1 SQVTM and CDR2 ANQGSEA. The CDR3 covers 17 residues. This chain's CDR3 is CSVLPGQGLSGANVLTF. The CDR3 DNA reads TGCAGCGTTCTTCCCGGACAGGGACTCTCTGGGGCCAACGTCCTGACTTTC.

This rearrangement joins TRBV18 to TRBJ1-4; D may be TRBD1 (6 bases). Germline V gene lookup returns CDR1 KGHSH and CDR2 LQKENI. V was pared by 3 bases and J by 0 bases, with 11 bases between. The CDR3 has 16 residues. This chain's CDR3 is CASSPGQDATNEKLFF. CDR3 bases: TGTGCCAGCTCACCGGGACAAGATGCAACTAATGAAAAACTGTTTTTT. The entire variable domain, with the rest obtained from reference TRBV18 and TRBJ1-4, is as follows: NAGVMQNPRHLVRRRGQEARLRCSPMKGHSHVYWYRQLPEEGLKFMVYLQKENIIDESGMPKERFSAEFPKEGPSILRIQQVVRGDSAAYFCASSPGQDATNEKLFFGSGTQLSVL.

CDR3 loop: CASRPTTGITYGYTF. CDR3 in DNA: TGCGCCAGCCGGCCAACTACAGGGATTACCTATGGCTACACCTTC. The rearrangement joins TRBV5-1 to TRBJ1-2; TRBD1 might be the D (6 bases). The CDR3 contains 15 residues. The V and J ends lost 7 bases and 4 bases respectively, with 20 bases between them. CDR1 SGHRS and CDR2 YFSETQ come from the germline V gene.

This clone came up a few times. The chain couples TRBV10-2 to TRBJ2-1, with TRBD1 identical over 7 bases. V lost 4 bases, J lost 6 bases, and 9 bases stayed unmatched. The CDR3 length is 15 residues. Germline V gives CDR1 WSHSY, CDR2 SAAADI. CDR3: CASSGRGSATNEQFF. The CDR3 DNA sequence: TGCGCCAGCAGTGGCAGGGGGTCCGCTACCAATGAGCAGTTCTTC.

The V and J genes are TRBV21-1 and TRBJ2-7; the D call in the table, TRBD2, was not verified against the DNA. TRBV21-1 is reported as a pseudogene. The CDR3 spans 14 residues. CDR3 DNA sequence: TGTGCCAGCAGCAAAGTGGGGGACTGCTACGAGCAGTACTTC. Translation: CASSKVGDCYEQYF.

This clone was counted a few times. V is TRBV10-3 and J is TRBJ1-6; unclear D gene. Germline CDR1 ENHRY, CDR2 SYGVKD. V lost 3 bases and J lost 8, with 8 bases in between. There are 13 residues in the CDR3. CDR3: CAISDGGYSPLHF. CDR3 bases: TGTGCCATCAGTGACGGAGGGTATTCACCCCTCCACTTT.

This clone came up a few times. The chain is built from TRBV9 and TRBJ1-5; 7 positions agree with TRBD1. There are 14 residues in the CDR3. The junction had 9 bases not matched to a gene; V was cut back by 3 bases and J by 9 bases. Germline CDR1 and CDR2: SGDLS and YYNGEE. CDR3 protein: CASSAGTVIGPQHF. DNA for the CDR3: TGTGCCAGCAGCGCTGGGACAGTTATTGGGCCCCAGCATTTT.

This clone was observed a handful of times. The rearrangement uses TRBV4-3 and TRBJ1-2; the D gene is possibly TRBD1 (6 bases). The germline V gene has CDR1 LGHNA and CDR2 YSLEER. V was shortened by 4 bases and J by 6 bases, with 15 bases between the two germline ends. This CDR3 region has 14 residues. The CDR3 sequence is CASSRAQGTDGYTF. Written as DNA, the CDR3 is TGCGCCAGCAGCCGAGCACAGGGTACCGATGGCTACACCTTC.

The rearrangement joins TRBV7-8 to TRBJ2-1, with TRBD2 as a possible D gene (6 bases). V lost 5 bases and J lost 9, with 32 bases in between. CDR1 and CDR2 (germline): SGHVS, FQNEAQ. The CDR3 has 19 amino acids. CDR3: CASSPNPPGSSRGLTEQFF. The DNA for the CDR3 is TGTGCCAGCAGCCCCAACCCCCCGGGATCGTCAAGGGGACTCACTGAGCAGTTCTTC.

This chain links TRBV6-1 with TRBJ1-5; 9 nucleotides agree with TRBD1. This CDR3 has 19 residues. Germline V gives CDR1 MNHNS, CDR2 SASEGT. V trimming: 3 bases; J trimming: 2 bases; junction bases outside the gene matches: 14. The CDR3 region is CASSEGVGQGILGNQPQHF. The DNA for the CDR3 is TGTGCCAGCAGTGAGGGTGTTGGACAGGGGATATTGGGCAATCAGCCCCAGCATTTT.

The chain employs TRBV2 and TRBJ2-7; TRBD2 agrees at 9 bases. Germline assignment: CDR1 SNHLY and CDR2 FYNNEI. The CDR3 contains 15 residues. Trimming cost V 3 bases and J 7 bases; bases outside gene matches: 10. DNA of the CDR3: TGTGCCAGCAGTGATAGGCTAGCGGGGATATCTGAGCAGTACTTC. Protein product: CASSDRLAGISEQYF.

The chain uses TRBV27 and TRBJ1-1; weak D call: TRBD1 (5 bases). This CDR3 region has 15 residues. V was pared by 4 bases and J by 0 bases, with 12 bases between. Germline loops: CDR1 MNHEY, CDR2 SMNVEV (reference sequence). This chain's CDR3 is CASSSPDMMNTEAFF. CDR3 DNA sequence: TGTGCCAGCAGTTCGCCGGACATGATGAACACTGAAGCTTTCTTT.

This chain links TRBV29-1 with TRBJ2-1, with unresolved D. The CDR3 has 10 amino acids. Trimming took 3 bases from V and 9 from J, leaving 6 bases between them. Per the germline V gene, CDR1 is SQVTM and CDR2 is ANQGSEA. The CDR3 region is CSVESAEQFF. The CDR3 bases are TGCAGCGTTGAGAGTGCTGAGCAGTTCTTC.

V usage is TRBV19 and J usage is TRBJ1-1; 7 nucleotides agree with TRBD1. This CDR3 comprises 13 residues. The junction had 5 bases not matched to a gene; V was cut back by 3 bases and J by 7 bases. Germline V gene data show CDR1 as LNHDA and CDR2 as SQIVND (reference sequence). The CDR3 sequence: CASSMTGQDEAFF. CDR3 coding DNA: TGTGCCAGTAGTATGACAGGGCAAGATGAAGCTTTCTTT.